Here is one T cell receptor beta chain with its context. In the authors' workflow: For nucleated cells, counts were estimated from reference gene primer amplification. Assay used: immunoSEQ multiplex PCR; TCRdb lists only in-frame clones, some missing. The V and J calls and the clone size are those of that table, but D and trimming were determined from the DNA. The data contain approximately 210,000 clones, 84% of them singletons. The source of the sample is a study of blood T cell repertoires in COVID-19. Study details: PBMCs, B-cell-depleted T cells, or T cells provided the cDNA or gDNA that made up the material.

With 3 bases clipped from V and 8 bases from J, the junction kept 14 bases outside the gene matches. The CDR3 is 16 residues long. The V gene's germline CDR1 is WNHNN and CDR2 SYGVQD (reference sequence). The sequence was collected from a woman in her forties or fifties with active or convalescent COVID-19. This chain joins TRBV10-1 and TRBJ2-3, with TRBD2 matching over 7 bases. The sequencing sample was made of peripheral blood. The CDR3 nucleotides read TGCGCCAGCAGTGACACGTTTTTGGGGGGGAAGTTTACGCAGTATTTT. Translated, it gives CASSDTFLGGKFTQYF.